This T cell receptor beta chain was found in a study of T cells in localized non-small cell lung cancer. The repertoire was sequenced with immunoSEQ multiplex PCR; TCRdb's copy has only in-frame clones and lacks some. The sample yields about 9,800 clones, about 43% seen once. Points from the study as a whole: Uninvolved adjacent lung had more T cell clonality than any other tissue, topping tumor. Only one tumor region went through sequencing, so heterogeneity may still be there.

Germline V lookup: CDR1 MGHRA, CDR2 YSYEKL. V was clipped by 4 bases and J by 1 base; unmatched bases: 15. This CDR3 region has 18 residues. For this clone: Antigen specificity is unknown.

The sequence derives from a woman aged 35 to 70 with stage I lung adenocarcinoma. This chain links TRBV4-1 with TRBJ1-2; 7 bases match TRBD1. Sample: lymph node tissue, taken before any cancer treatment. CDR3 nucleotides: TGCGCCAGCAGCCCCAAGATCGGACAGGCAGTGGTTAACTATGGCTACACCTTC. This encodes CASSPKIGQAVVNYGYTF.